This T cell receptor (beta chain) stems from a study of T cell clonality in common variable immunodeficiency (dated by TCRdb to the mid-2010s). Paper-wide results and their limitations: Patient heterogeneity within the CVID cohort put limits on correlating repertoire features with clinical complications. Fewer TCRbeta clones were shared among CVID subjects than among healthy controls (p < 0.0001). Although equal DNA input was used, an average of roughly 89,000 unique sequences per sample was obtained for controls, compared with around 30,000 for CVID samples. It was noted by the authors that sequencing of the repertoires of T cell subpopulations would be needed to clarify the cause of the increased clonality in CVID. Fewer deletions and N-nucleotide insertions were reportedly observed in CVID TCRbeta sequences, and highly modified clones with 13 or more V deletions were reportedly absent from CVID TCRbeta sequences. TCRbeta clonality was higher in CVID subjects than in healthy controls (t-test p = 0.018), and the increase was most characteristic of about a third of subjects.

Many counts were recorded for this clone. Its antigen target is currently unknown. The CDR3 end lies 3 residues beyond the end of the read and is filled in from the germline J gene. Equivalent amounts of genomic DNA from CVID and control samples were used as sequencing input. For every sample, a 60 bp segment covering the rearranged TCRbeta CDR3 region was amplified and then sequenced. The immunoSEQ assay, a bias-corrected multiplex PCR combined with high-throughput sequencing, was used for TCRbeta amplification. As for the authors' bioinformatics: Every unique nucleotide sequence counted as a clone and was annotated with V, D and J genes, copy number and frequency. Sequences were labeled productive if in frame, and non-productive if out of frame or containing stop codons. Clonality was calculated from Shannon's entropy as previously described. Mean CDR3 Kyte-Doolittle hydropathy was derived from the predicted amino acid sequences of productive clones. The R hclust function was used to hierarchically cluster scaled V gene usage with Manhattan distance and complete linkage. Sharing of clones by CDR3 amino acid sequence was evaluated by resampling 12 repertoires per group over 100 rounds. The repertoires were searched for about 70 published EBV-specific and roughly 240 published CMV-specific TCRbeta sequences. Analysis left out two CVID samples that produced under 10,000 sequences, so around 40 CVID repertoires remained. This immuneACCESS table, as held by TCRdb, lists in-frame sequences with V and J called but not all clones. Of the missing ones, under half trace to an unresolved V gene in checked studies; the others have no known cause. The V and J calls and clone size are taken from that table; D and trimming were inferred from the DNA. The sample records about 52,000 clones, none occurring a single time. The top ten clones comprise roughly 2% of the sample.

Both CVID patients and healthy controls were predominantly of Caucasian heritage. Heparinized peripheral whole blood samples of about 5 to 8.5 ml were collected from each donor. TCRbeta CDR3 repertoires were sequenced from genomic DNA of adults with common variable immune deficiency (CVID) and healthy adult controls. The control group was made up of about 22 healthy adult volunteers (approximately ten male and 12 female) whose ages ranged from roughly 20 to 70 years, with a mean age of approximately 34. Diluted blood was subjected to density centrifugation over Hypaque 1077 or Ficoll-Paque for isolation of peripheral blood mononuclear cells. Genomic DNA was extracted from unsorted mononuclear cells by Qiagen column purification or by a centrifugation-based method. The CDR3 covers 15 residues, taking in both the cysteine and the phenylalanine. Only the CDR3 bases that were read are kept: 36 of them, in frame from base 1. CDR1 and CDR2, looked up from the germline V gene, are SGHRS and YFSETQ. Trimming removed 0 bases from V and 2 bases from J, leaving 12 bases between the germline ends.

Sequencing input: peripheral blood mononuclear cells. The source of this sequence is a person aged 18 to 75 in good health. The receptor chain draws on TRBV5-1 and TRBJ2-7, and TRBD1 may be the D gene, going by 6 matching bases. CDR3 DNA, as far as it was read: TGCGCCAGCAGCTTGGAACAGGGTCAGGCCTACGAG. Translated, this gives CASSLEQGQAYE. The entire CDR3 is CASSLEQGQAYEQYF.